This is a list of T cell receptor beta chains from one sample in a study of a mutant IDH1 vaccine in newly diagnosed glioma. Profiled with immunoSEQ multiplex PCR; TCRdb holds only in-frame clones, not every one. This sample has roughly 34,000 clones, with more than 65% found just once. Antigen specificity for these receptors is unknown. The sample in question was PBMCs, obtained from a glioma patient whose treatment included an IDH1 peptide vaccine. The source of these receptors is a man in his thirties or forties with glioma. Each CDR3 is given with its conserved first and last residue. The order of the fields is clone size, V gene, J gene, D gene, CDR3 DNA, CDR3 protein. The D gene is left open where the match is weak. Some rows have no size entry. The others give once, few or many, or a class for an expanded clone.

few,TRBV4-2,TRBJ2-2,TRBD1,TGTGCCAGCAGCCAAACCCGACAGGGGGAAAGGACCGGGGAGCTGTTTTTT,CASSQTRQGERTGELFF
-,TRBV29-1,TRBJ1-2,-,TGCAGCGCTCAGGACAGAGATGCTAACTATGGCTACACCTTC,CSAQDRDANYGYTF
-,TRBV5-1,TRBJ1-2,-,TGCGCCAGCAGCTCAAATTGGGACGGGGGCGCGGATGGCTACACCTTC,CASSSNWDGGADGYTF
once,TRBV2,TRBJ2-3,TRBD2,TGTGCCAGCAGTCGGGAGGTAGATACGCAGTATTTT,CASSREVDTQYF
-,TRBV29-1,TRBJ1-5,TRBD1,TGCAGCCCGCACGGGACAGCTTGGGATCAGCCCCAGCATTTT,CSPHGTAWDQPQHF
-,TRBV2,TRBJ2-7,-,TGTGCCACCCAGAATGTGGGGTCCTACGAGCAGTACTTC,CATQNVGSYEQYF
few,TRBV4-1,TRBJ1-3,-,TGCGCCAGCAGCCAAGTGGGCAGGTCCAAAAGCTCTGGAAACACCATATATTTT,CASSQVGRSKSSGNTIYF
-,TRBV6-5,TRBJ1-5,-,TGTGCCAGCAGTCAGGGTGGTCAGCCCCAGCATTTT,CASSQGGQPQHF
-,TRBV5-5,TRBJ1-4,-,TGTGCCAGCAGCCAGGCAGCTACGAATGAAAAACTGTTTTTT,CASSQAATNEKLFF
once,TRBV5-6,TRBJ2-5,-,TGTGCCAGCAGCTGGACAGGAGGAGGGTATGAGGCCCAGTACTTC,CASSWTGGGYEAQYF
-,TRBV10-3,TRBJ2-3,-,TGTGCCATCAGTGAGTCACAGCGGAGCCGCACAGATACGCAGTATTTT,CAISESQRSRTDTQYF
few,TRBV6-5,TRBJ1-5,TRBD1,TGTGCCAGCAGTTACACCTGGACAGGGGATCAGCCCCAGCATTTT,CASSYTWTGDQPQHF
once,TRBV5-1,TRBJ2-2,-,TGCGCCAGCAGCTTCCGGAACACCGGGGAGCTGTTTTTT,CASSFRNTGELFF
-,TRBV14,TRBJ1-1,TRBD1,TGTGCCAGCAGCGGGGACAGGACAATGAGGAACACTGAAGCTTTCTTT,CASSGDRTMRNTEAFF
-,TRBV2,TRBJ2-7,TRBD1,TGTGCCAGCAGATTGGACAGGGAGTACGAGCAGTACTTC,CASRLDREYEQYF
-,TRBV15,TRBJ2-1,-,TGTGCCACCAGCAGAGATCGGGCCCCCCCGCAGTTCTTC,CATSRDRAPPQFF
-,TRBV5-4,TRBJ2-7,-,TGTGCCAGCAGCTTGGGTCCGGGGTTAAACGAGCAGTACTTC,CASSLGPGLNEQYF
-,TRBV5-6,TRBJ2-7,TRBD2,TGTGCCAGCAGCTTGGAGCTAGCTGCTGGGAGGGGTGAGCAGTACTTC,CASSLELAAGRGEQYF
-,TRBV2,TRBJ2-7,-,TGTGCCAGCAGGGGCGACTCCTACGAGCAGTACTTC,CASRGDSYEQYF
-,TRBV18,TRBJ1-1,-,TGTGCCAGCTCACCGCGACAAGGGACGACGACTGAAGCTTTCTTT,CASSPRQGTTTEAFF
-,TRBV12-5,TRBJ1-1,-,TGTGCTAGTGGTTTCCCCGGGACGGTTCACCTCAACACTGAAGCTTTCTTT,CASGFPGTVHLNTEAFF
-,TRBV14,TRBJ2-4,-,TGTGCCAGCAGCCAAGATTCAGGCGTACAGGGAGGTCGAAACATTCAGTACTTC,CASSQDSGVQGGRNIQYF
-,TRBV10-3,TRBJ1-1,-,TGTGCCATCAGTGAGTCGTTTTCGGGGGCCATGAACACTGAAGCTTTCTTT,CAISESFSGAMNTEAFF
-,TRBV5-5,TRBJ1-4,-,TGTGCCAGCAGCTTAATCGGAAATGAAAAACTGTTTTTT,CASSLIGNEKLFF
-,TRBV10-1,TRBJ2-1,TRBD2,TGCGCCAGCAGTGTGGATAGCGGGGAGGGGTACAATGAGCAGTTCTTC,CASSVDSGEGYNEQFF
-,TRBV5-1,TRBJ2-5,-,TGCGCCAGCAGCTTGGTTTTGGAGACCCAGTACTTC,CASSLVLETQYF
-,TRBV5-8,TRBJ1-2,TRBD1,TGTGCCAGCAGCATTGGACAGGGCGGGTTATATGGCTACACCTTC,CASSIGQGGLYGYTF
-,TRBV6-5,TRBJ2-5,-,TGTGCCAGCAGTTACTCGCCCGAGACCCAGTACTTC,CASSYSPETQYF
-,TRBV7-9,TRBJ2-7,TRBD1,TGTGCCAGCAGCTTAGGGGACAGGAACTTCGAGCAGTACTTC,CASSLGDRNFEQYF
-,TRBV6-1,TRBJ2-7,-,TGTGCCAGCAGTGCCTTTCTCGGCGAGCAGTACTTC,CASSAFLGEQYF
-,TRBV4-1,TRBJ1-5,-,TGCGCCAGCAGCCAAGATAACGATCAGCCCCAGCATTTT,CASSQDNDQPQHF
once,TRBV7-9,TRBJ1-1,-,TGTGCCAGCAGCTTAGTCTCGGACACTGAAGCTTTCTTT,CASSLVSDTEAFF
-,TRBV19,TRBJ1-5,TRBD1,TGTGCCAGTAGGGCAGGGGGGAATAGCAATCAGCCCCAGCATTTT,CASRAGGNSNQPQHF
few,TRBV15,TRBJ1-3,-,TGTGCCACCAGCAGAGATCCAGGTCTCTCTGGAAACACCATATATTTT,CATSRDPGLSGNTIYF
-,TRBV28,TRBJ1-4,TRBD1,TGTGCCAGCAGGAAGCAGGGGGCCGTTAGTGAAAAACTGTTTTTT,CASRKQGAVSEKLFF
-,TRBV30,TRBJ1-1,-,TGTGCCTGGAGTGTGGAAGACATGAACACTGAAGCTTTCTTT,CAWSVEDMNTEAFF
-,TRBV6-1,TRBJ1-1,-,TGTGCCACCGGAGGGAACAGGGTGAATGAAGCTTTCTTT,CATGGNRVNEAFF
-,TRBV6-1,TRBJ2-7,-,TGTGCCAGCAGTGAAGCGCAGCTCTACGTACGACCCTACGAGCAGTACTTC,CASSEAQLYVRPYEQYF
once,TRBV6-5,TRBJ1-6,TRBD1,TGTGCCAGCAGTTACGACAGGGAGGCATCACCCCTCCACTTT,CASSYDREASPLHF
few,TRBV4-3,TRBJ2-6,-,TGCGCCAGCTCGCCTCGTGGGGCCAACGTCCTGACTTTC,CASSPRGANVLTF
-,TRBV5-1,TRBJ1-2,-,TGCGCCAGCAGCCTGGGGACCCCGAACTATGGCTACACCTTC,CASSLGTPNYGYTF
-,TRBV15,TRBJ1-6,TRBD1,TGTGCCACCAGCAGAGCTGGGGACAGGGAGAGGCCCCTCCACTTT,CATSRAGDRERPLHF
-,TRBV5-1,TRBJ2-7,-,TGCGCCAGCAGCCGGGGAGACAGAATGGGCGAGCAGTACTTC,CASSRGDRMGEQYF
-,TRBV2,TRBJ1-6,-,TGTGCCAGCAGTGAAGATGGGTTTGGGGCTTCACCCCTCCACTTT,CASSEDGFGASPLHF
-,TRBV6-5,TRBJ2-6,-,TGTGCCAGCAGTTACACTGGTGGGGCCAACGTCCTGACTTTC,CASSYTGGANVLTF
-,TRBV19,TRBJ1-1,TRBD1,TGTGCCAGTAAGACAGGGGGCACTGAAGCTTTCTTT,CASKTGGTEAFF
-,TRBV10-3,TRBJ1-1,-,TGTGCCCTATCGGAGGGGCCCCTGCGGGACACTGAAGCTTTCTTT,CALSEGPLRDTEAFF
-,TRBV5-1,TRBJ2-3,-,TGCGCCAGCAGCTTGGACTCAGATACGCAGTATTTT,CASSLDSDTQYF
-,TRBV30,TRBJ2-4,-,TGTGCCTGGAGTGTACCCCTAGCCAAAAACATTCAGTACTTC,CAWSVPLAKNIQYF
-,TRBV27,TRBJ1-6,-,TGTGCCAGCAGGGAGACACCCTCAGTATCCCTCCACTTT,CASRETPSVSLHF
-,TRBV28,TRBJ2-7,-,-,CASSSSGVTTAQYF
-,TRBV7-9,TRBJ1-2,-,TGTGCCAGCAGCCCCCAGAGCGGACAGTCTAACTATGGCTACACCTTC,CASSPQSGQSNYGYTF
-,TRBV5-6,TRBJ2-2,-,TGTGCCAGCAGCTTGCCAGTATCGAACACCGGGGAGCTGTTTTTT,CASSLPVSNTGELFF
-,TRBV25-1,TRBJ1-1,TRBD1,TGTGCCAGCTCTTGGACAGGGGACAACACTGAAGCTTTCTTT,CASSWTGDNTEAFF
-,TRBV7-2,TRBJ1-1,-,TGTGCCAGCAGCTTAGTGGCCAGGAGCGGCACTGAAGCTTTCTTT,CASSLVARSGTEAFF
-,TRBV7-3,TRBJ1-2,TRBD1,TGTGCCAGCAGCTTACGGGGGACAGCGGGAAACTATGGCTACACCTTC,CASSLRGTAGNYGYTF